This T cell receptor (beta chain) was found in a study of blood T cell repertoires in COVID-19. Whole-study context: Material from acute and convalescent COVID-19 was sourced from the United States, Italy and Spain.

CDR1 is SGDLS, CDR2 YYNGEE, per germline. Between the trimmed V and J ends, which lost 3 bases and 3 bases, there was a span of 13 bases. This CDR3 is 16 amino acids long. Some clones are missing from TCRdb's copy, which holds only in-frame ones; the method was immunoSEQ multiplex PCR. The repertoire holds 150,000 to 200,000 clones, with approximately 86% as singletons. Input material: peripheral blood. This rearrangement joins TRBV9 to TRBJ1-6; tentatively, D is TRBD1 (5 bases). This receptor was obtained from a man in his 60s with acute or convalescent COVID-19. CDR3 in amino acids: CASSEQGKGYNSPLHF. CDR3 nucleotide sequence: TGTGCCAGCAGCGAGCAGGGTAAAGGCTATAATTCACCCCTCCACTTT.